The 30 T cell receptor beta chains below all came from one sample that was sequenced in a study of T cells in tuberculosis. Cells were sorted from thawed PBMC rested overnight and stained with GMM-loaded CD1B tetramer, viability dye and anti-CD3. CD1B tetramers were loaded with Rhodococcus equi-derived C32 glucose monomycolate. Clones were read by immunoSEQ multiplex PCR, and TCRdb kept only the in-frame ones, dropping some. The sample consists of about 88,000 clones, about nine tenths of them appearing once. Sequences were obtained from CD1b-GMM tetramer-negative cells sorted from PBMCs. The receptor set was obtained from an adult woman with latent tuberculosis.

The V and J genes are TRBV5-1 and TRBJ1-1; D not certain. The CDR3 runs 18 residues. V gave up 6 bases and J gave up 1 base, with 25 bases separating them. Germline CDR1 reads SGHRS; CDR2 reads YFSETQ. Written as DNA, the CDR3 is TGCGCCAGCACCTCGGAGGGCCGCAGGCATGACTGGAACACTGAAGCTTTCTTT. It specifies CASTSEGRRHDWNTEAFF.

To note about this clone: The sample carries other DNA sequences with the same CDR3. The V and J genes are TRBV5-1 and TRBJ1-2; D remains unclear. Trimming removed 0 bases from V and 5 bases from J, with 8 bases in between. CDR1 and CDR2 (germline): SGHRS, YFSETQ. CDR3 length: 13 amino acids. The CDR3 sequence is CASSLDPVYGYTF. DNA of the CDR3: TGCGCCAGCAGCTTGGATCCAGTTTATGGCTACACCTTC.

The count of this clone is one. The V call is TRBV6-1, the J call TRBJ2-1; D is unresolved. With 8 bases removed from V and 13 bases from J, the gap between germline ends came to 18 bases. The germline V gene encodes CDR1 MNHNS and CDR2 SASEGT. The CDR3 sequence is 12 residues long. CDR3: CASGRQELLQFF. CDR3 in DNA: TGTGCCAGCGGCCGCCAGGAACTCCTCCAGTTCTTC.

V usage is TRBV6-4 and J usage is TRBJ1-1; D not certain. Trimming cost V 6 bases and J 3 bases, with 14 bases left between them. CDR1 is MRHNA, CDR2 SNTAGT, per germline. The CDR3 contains 14 residues. This chain's CDR3 is CASSPAARYTEAFF. The DNA of the CDR3 is TGTGCCAGCAGCCCCGCAGCGCGGTACACTGAAGCTTTCTTT.

This chain links TRBV5-1 with TRBJ2-1, with 10 bases aligning to TRBD2. The V segment lost 4 bases and the J segment 0 bases; nucleotides outside the gene matches: 1. Germline V gene sequence: CDR1 SGHRS, CDR2 YFSETQ. CDR3 length: 15 amino acids. The CDR3 DNA reads as TGCGCCAGCAGCGTAGCGGGGGGCTCCTACAATGAGCAGTTCTTC. It yields the protein CASSVAGGSYNEQFF.

The rearrangement uses TRBV11-2 and TRBJ2-1; 7 bases are a match to TRBD2. Germline CDR1 is SGHAT and CDR2 is FQNNGV. There are 14 residues in the CDR3. Trimming cost V 7 bases and J 9 bases; bases outside gene matches: 12. The CDR3 nucleotides are TGTGCCAGCACCTATGCAGGGACTACTGGTGAGCAGTTCTTC. It yields the protein CASTYAGTTGEQFF.

This chain uses TRBV27 with TRBJ1-6; weak D call: TRBD1 (5 bases). Germline CDR1 reads MNHEY; CDR2 reads SMNVEV (reference sequence). With 0 bases removed from V and 7 bases from J, the gap between germline ends came to 10 bases. CDR3 length: 15 residues. The CDR3 nucleotides read TGTGCCAGCAGTTTATCGTCAGGGTGGAATTCACCCCTCCACTTT. Translation: CASSLSSGWNSPLHF.

The rearrangement uses TRBV7-8 and TRBJ2-1; TRBD1 aligns across 7 bases. From germline, CDR1 is SGHVS and CDR2 FQNEAQ. The CDR3 spans 14 residues. V dropped 1 base and J dropped 8; count of bases not matched to a gene: 5. The CDR3 sequence: CASSLGGTVDEQFF. As DNA, the CDR3 is TGTGCCAGCAGCTTAGGGGGGACAGTCGATGAGCAGTTCTTC.

This clone was counted between two and nine times. The genes are TRBV5-5 and TRBJ1-5, with 12 nucleotides matching TRBD1. From germline, CDR1 is SGHKS and CDR2 YYEKEE (reference sequence). CDR3 length: 20 amino acids. The J segment lost 6 bases and the V segment lost 1 base, leaving 17 bases of the junction unmatched. Written as DNA, the CDR3 is TGTGCCAGCAGCTTGTATGGTACGGGACAGGGGGCTATAGGCACTCAGCCCCAGCATTTT. This gives the protein CASSLYGTGQGAIGTQPQHF.

The chain links TRBV6-5 to TRBJ1-2; 12 nucleotides match TRBD1. V shed 4 bases and J 4 bases; nucleotides not matched to a gene: 7. Per the germline V gene, CDR1 is MNHEY and CDR2 is SVGAGI. The CDR3 has 16 amino acids. The CDR3 reads CASSSRDRGRAYGYTF. The CDR3 DNA follows: TGTGCCAGCAGTTCACGGGACAGGGGGCGCGCCTATGGCTACACCTTC.

The chain has TRBV21-1 and TRBJ1-6; TRBD1 was called by the table and not checked on the DNA. TRBV21-1 is a pseudogene. The CDR3 covers 17 residues. The CDR3 nucleotides read TGTGCCAGCAGAAAATATATGCAATGGACAGGATGTTCACCCCTCCACTTT. Encoded protein: CASRKYMQWTGCSPLHF.

This chain joins TRBV19 and TRBJ1-1, with 8 bases aligning to TRBD1. From germline, CDR1 is LNHDA and CDR2 SQIVND (reference sequence). The V segment lost 8 bases and the J segment 11 bases; nucleotides outside the gene matches: 10. This CDR3 region has 12 residues. The CDR3 DNA reads as TGTGCCAGTCCCGGGACAGGTGGGGTTGCTTTCTTT. It translates to CASPGTGGVAFF.

The V and J genes are TRBV19 and TRBJ1-1; no firm D call. This CDR3 contains 15 residues. Germline CDR1 LNHDA, CDR2 SQIVND (reference sequence). V was cut by 1 base and J by 2 bases, with 11 bases left in between. CDR3 nucleotide sequence: TGTGCCAGTAGTATAGTCGGCGGCCCCAACACTGAAGCTTTCTTT. Translated, it gives CASSIVGGPNTEAFF.

The rearrangement links TRBV6-1 to TRBJ1-2; TRBD1 agrees at 8 bases. The CDR3 spans 13 residues. CDR1 is MNHNS and CDR2 is SASEGT in the germline V gene. V shed 7 bases and J 7 bases; nucleotides not matched to a gene: 8. The CDR3 loop reads CASTGGGLAGYTF. The CDR3 DNA is TGTGCCAGCACAGGGGGCGGCTTGGCTGGCTACACCTTC.

V is TRBV2 and J is TRBJ2-1; 9 positions agree with TRBD1. With 7 bases clipped from V and 7 bases from J, the junction kept 8 bases outside the gene matches. The CDR3 totals 14 residues. Germline V gives CDR1 SNHLY, CDR2 FYNNEI. This CDR3 is CASIPQGAWNEQFF. Written as DNA, the CDR3 is TGTGCCAGCATCCCACAGGGGGCCTGGAATGAGCAGTTCTTC. Together with reference TRBV2 and TRBJ2-1, the CDR3 gives the full variable domain: EPEVTQTPSHQVTQMGQEVILRCVPISNHLYFYWYRQILGQKVEFLVSFYNNEISEKSEIFDDQFSVERPDGSNFTLKIRSTKLEDSAMYFCASIPQGAWNEQFFGPGTRLTVL.

The chain links TRBV7-9 to TRBJ2-1, with 8 bases that match TRBD2. Trimming cost V 5 bases and J 0 bases; bases outside gene matches: 6. The CDR3 totals 16 residues. Germline V gives CDR1 SEHNR, CDR2 FQNEAQ (reference sequence). This chain's CDR3 is CASSPPSGGSYNEQFF. Here the CDR3 DNA reads TGTGCCAGCAGCCCGCCCAGCGGGGGCTCCTACAATGAGCAGTTCTTC.

The V and J genes are TRBV6-5 and TRBJ1-1, with 8 bases matching TRBD1. V lost 7 bases and J lost 4; bases outside the gene matches: 8. CDR3 length equals 14 residues. Germline V lookup: CDR1 MNHEY, CDR2 SVGAGI. This chain's CDR3 is CASTGRTGITEAFF. CDR3 in DNA: TGTGCCAGCACCGGGAGGACAGGGATCACTGAAGCTTTCTTT.

The chain has TRBV7-9 and TRBJ2-7; tentative D call: TRBD1 (7 bases). Germline V gene lookup returns CDR1 SEHNR and CDR2 FQNEAQ (reference sequence). The V and J ends lost 3 bases and 2 bases respectively, with 11 bases between them. This CDR3 has 14 amino acids. In DNA, the CDR3 is TGTGCCAGCAGCTTCGGAGGGGGCCCCTACGAGCAGTACTTC. This translates into CASSFGGGPYEQYF.

The chain uses TRBV28 and TRBJ2-7, with TRBD2 matching over 9 bases. Trimming at V came to 2 bases and at J to 0 bases, leaving 2 bases not matched to a gene. This CDR3 has 15 amino acids. Germline CDR1 and CDR2: MDHEN and SYDVKM. The CDR3 here is CASSLGGGASYEQYV. CDR3 coding DNA: TGTGCCAGCAGTTTAGGCGGGGGGGCCTCCTACGAGCAGTACGTC.

V and J are TRBV19 and TRBJ1-5; 11 positions match TRBD1. The V gene end was trimmed by 5 bases and the J gene end by 6 bases; junction bases not matched to a gene: 9. Germline V gene lookup returns CDR1 LNHDA and CDR2 SQIVND (reference sequence). The CDR3 is 16 amino acids. This CDR3 is CASSVGTGGFAQPQHF. As DNA, the CDR3 is TGTGCCAGTAGTGTCGGGACAGGGGGGTTTGCTCAGCCCCAGCATTTT.

The chain recombines TRBV25-1 with TRBJ1-2, with 9 nucleotides matching TRBD1. CDR3 length: 15 residues. CDR1 and CDR2 from the germline V gene are MGHDK and SYGVNS. V shed 3 bases and J 6 bases; nucleotides not matched to a gene: 8. CDR3 bases: TGTGCCAGCAGTGAGACAGGGTGGGACAGGGATGGCTACACCTTC. It is translated as CASSETGWDRDGYTF.

This clone came up once. This chain joins TRBV18 and TRBJ2-5; TRBD1 matches at 9 bases. The germline gives CDR1 KGHSH, CDR2 LQKENI. V shed 4 bases and J 4 bases; nucleotides not matched to a gene: 16. The CDR3 length is 18 residues. CDR3 protein: CASSRTTRDRATPETQYF. CDR3 DNA: TGTGCCAGCTCACGCACGACCCGGGACAGGGCTACTCCAGAGACCCAGTACTTC.

The chain uses TRBV4-2 and TRBJ2-5, with TRBD1 matching 7 bases. Germline CDR1 LGHNA, CDR2 YNFKEQ. The CDR3 consists of 17 residues. Trimming removed 2 bases from V and 4 bases from J; junction bases left unmatched: 13. CDR3 nucleotides: TGTGCCAGCAGCCAACCTCCCTCGACAGGGACCCTAGAGACCCAGTACTTC. It yields the protein CASSQPPSTGTLETQYF.

This chain joins TRBV6-1 and TRBJ1-5, with D perhaps matching TRBD1 (5 bases). V was shortened by 8 bases and J by 6 bases, with 20 bases between the two germline ends. There are 15 residues in the CDR3. Germline V gives CDR1 MNHNS, CDR2 SASEGT. The CDR3 protein is CASQTLEGRGQPQHF. The CDR3 region has the DNA TGTGCCAGCCAGACTTTGGAAGGGAGGGGTCAGCCCCAGCATTTT.

This chain links TRBV6-1 with TRBJ1-2; 7 bases are shared with TRBD1. Germline trimming cut 8 bases from V and 4 bases from J; bases unmatched to any gene: 13. In germline, CDR1 is MNHNS, CDR2 SASEGT. The CDR3 has 15 residues. The CDR3 is CASGGQEEWGYGYTF. The CDR3, as DNA: TGTGCCAGCGGAGGACAGGAGGAATGGGGCTATGGCTACACCTTC.

CDR3 DNA sequence: TGTGCCAGCAGGTCGATGACTTTTTCCTACAATGAGCAGTTCTTC. This codes for CASRSMTFSYNEQFF. This chain links TRBV27 with TRBJ2-1; the D is unclear. Trimming left V 6 bases short and J 1 base short, with 13 bases between. There are 15 residues in the CDR3. Per the germline V gene, CDR1 is MNHEY and CDR2 is SMNVEV (reference sequence).

The chain links TRBV20-1 to TRBJ1-1, with D possibly TRBD1 on 5 matching bases. Trimming took 8 bases from V and 1 from J, leaving 8 bases between them. This CDR3 is 11 amino acids long. Germline assignment: CDR1 DFQATT and CDR2 SNEGSKA (reference sequence). This CDR3 reads CSTRENTEAFF. The CDR3 DNA is TGCAGTACCAGGGAGAACACTGAAGCTTTCTTT.

This chain uses TRBV15 with TRBJ2-5, with 8 bases identical to TRBD1. The V gene end was trimmed by 0 bases and the J gene end by 5 bases; junction bases not matched to a gene: 5. This CDR3 comprises 15 residues. Germline loops: CDR1 LNHNV, CDR2 YYDKDF (reference sequence). The CDR3 loop reads CATSRDRGRTETQYF. CDR3 bases: TGTGCCACCAGCAGAGACAGGGGGCGCACGGAGACCCAGTACTTC.

In DNA, the CDR3 is TGTGCCAGCAACTCTCTAGGGCTTCCAGGGTTAGATCGGGAGACCCAGTACTTC. Amino acids: CASNSLGLPGLDRETQYF. The chain recombines TRBV19 with TRBJ2-5; maybe TRBD1 (5 bases). The CDR3 runs 18 residues. Germline V CDR1 and CDR2: LNHDA, SQIVND (reference sequence). Trimming took off 9 bases at V and 5 bases at J, with 31 bases between the two ends.

The chain carries TRBV4-1 and TRBJ2-7; 7 positions agree with TRBD2. With 4 bases clipped from V and 0 bases from J, the junction kept 9 bases outside the gene matches. The CDR3 contains 16 residues. Germline V lookup: CDR1 MGHRA, CDR2 YSYEKL. The chain's CDR3 is CASSPAGSSSSYEQYF. CDR3 nucleotide sequence: TGCGCCAGCAGCCCAGCGGGGTCCTCGTCCTCCTACGAGCAGTACTTC.